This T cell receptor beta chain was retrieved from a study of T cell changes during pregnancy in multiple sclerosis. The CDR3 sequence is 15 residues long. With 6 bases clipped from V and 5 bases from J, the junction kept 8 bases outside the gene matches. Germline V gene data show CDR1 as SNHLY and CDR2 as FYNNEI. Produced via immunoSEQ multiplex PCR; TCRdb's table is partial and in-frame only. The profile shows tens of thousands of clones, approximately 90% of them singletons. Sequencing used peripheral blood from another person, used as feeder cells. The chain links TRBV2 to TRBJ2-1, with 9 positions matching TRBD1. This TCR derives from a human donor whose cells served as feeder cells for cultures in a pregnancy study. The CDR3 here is CASRTGTGSHNEQFF. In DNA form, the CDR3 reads TGTGCCAGCAGAACCGGGACAGGGTCCCACAATGAGCAGTTCTTC.